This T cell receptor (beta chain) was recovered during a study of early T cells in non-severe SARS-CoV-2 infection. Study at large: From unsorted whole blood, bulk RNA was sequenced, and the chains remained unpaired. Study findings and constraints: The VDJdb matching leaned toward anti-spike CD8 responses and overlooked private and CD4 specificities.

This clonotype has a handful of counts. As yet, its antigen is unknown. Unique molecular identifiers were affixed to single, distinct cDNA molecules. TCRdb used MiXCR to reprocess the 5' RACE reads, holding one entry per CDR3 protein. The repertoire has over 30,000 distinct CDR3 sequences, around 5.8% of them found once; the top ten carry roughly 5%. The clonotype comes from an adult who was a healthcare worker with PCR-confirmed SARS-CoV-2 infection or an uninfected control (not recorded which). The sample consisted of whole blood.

The CDR3 protein is CASSDVGLILNTGELFF. CDR3 DNA: TGTGCCAGCAGTGACGTCGGACTGATCTTGAACACCGGGGAGCTGTTTTTT. The V call is TRBV25-1, the J call TRBJ2-2; D is perhaps TRBD2 (5 bases). Between the trimmed V and J ends, which lost 3 bases and 1 base, there was a span of 15 bases. Germline CDR1 and CDR2: MGHDK and SYGVNS. The CDR3 length is 17 residues.